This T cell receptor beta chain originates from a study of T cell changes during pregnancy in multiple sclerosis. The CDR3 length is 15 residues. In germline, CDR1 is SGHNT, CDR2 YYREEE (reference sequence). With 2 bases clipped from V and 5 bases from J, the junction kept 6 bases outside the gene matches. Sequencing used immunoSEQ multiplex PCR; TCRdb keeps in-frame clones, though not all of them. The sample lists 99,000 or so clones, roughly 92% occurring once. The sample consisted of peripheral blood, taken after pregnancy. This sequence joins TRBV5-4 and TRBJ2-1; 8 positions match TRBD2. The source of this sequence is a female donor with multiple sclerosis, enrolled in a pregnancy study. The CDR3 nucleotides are TGTGCCAGCAGCTTCCCGGGACTAGACCACAATGAGCAGTTCTTC. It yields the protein CASSFPGLDHNEQFF.